Presented here are 24 T cell receptor beta chains from one specimen sequenced in a study of CD8 T cell repertoires and HIV-1 epitope variants. Only in-frame clones appear in the TCRdb table, and some are missing; sequencing was by immunoSEQ multiplex PCR. Of about 4,400 clones in the sample, about 63% were seen once. For these receptors, no antigen is known. Sequencing was performed on cultured CD8+ T cells derived from PBMCs. The receptors stem from a male donor with HIV.

The rearrangement uses TRBV15 and TRBJ1-1, with D perhaps matching TRBD1 (5 bases). V lost 3 bases and J 0 bases, leaving 11 bases between the germline ends. From germline, CDR1 is LNHNV and CDR2 YYDKDF (reference sequence). This CDR3 comprises 15 residues. CDR3 residues: CATSSARALNTEAFF. The CDR3, as DNA: TGTGCCACCAGCAGTGCCAGGGCTTTGAACACTGAAGCTTTCTTT.

The chain employs TRBV2 and TRBJ1-2, with 8 bases that match TRBD1. CDR1 is SNHLY, CDR2 FYNNEI, per germline. This CDR3 spans 14 amino acids. The V segment lost 6 bases and the J segment 8 bases; nucleotides outside the gene matches: 11. CDR3 sequence (DNA): TGTGCCAGCAGCCTAGGACAGGGACTGTTGGGCTACACCTTC. Its translation: CASSLGQGLLGYTF.

The chain couples TRBV19 to TRBJ1-1; unclear D gene. Germline assignment: CDR1 LNHDA and CDR2 SQIVND (reference sequence). Trimming removed 3 bases from V and 5 bases from J, with 10 bases in between. This CDR3 is 13 amino acids long. The CDR3 nucleotides read TGTGCCAGTAGTATGTCAGGAGGTACTGAAGCTTTCTTT. Encoded protein: CASSMSGGTEAFF.

CDR3 sequence: CASSQEGSGGGKDTQYF. For the CDR3, the DNA is TGCGCCAGCAGCCAAGAAGGTTCTGGGGGGGGGAAAGATACGCAGTATTTT. This sequence joins TRBV4-1 and TRBJ2-3, with 7 bases identical to TRBD2. CDR1 is MGHRA and CDR2 is YSYEKL in the germline V gene. V lost 0 bases, J lost 5 bases, and 11 bases stayed unmatched. The CDR3 contains 17 residues.

The rearrangement uses TRBV5-1 and TRBJ2-7; tentatively, D is TRBD1 or TRBD2 (5 bases each). Deletions cut 5 bases from V and 0 bases from J, with 18 bases between. Germline loops: CDR1 SGHRS, CDR2 YFSETQ. This CDR3 region has 16 residues. The CDR3 nucleotides are TGCGCCAGCAGGGAAGCCGGGACCAGTAGCTCCTACGAGCAGTACTTC. Translating gives CASREAGTSSSYEQYF.

The V call is TRBV4-2, the J call TRBJ2-1; 10 nucleotides line up with TRBD2. Germline V CDR1 and CDR2: LGHNA, YNFKEQ. Trimming cost V 0 bases and J 7 bases; bases outside gene matches: 3. There are 15 residues in the CDR3. The CDR3 DNA sequence: TGTGCCAGCAGCCAAGAAATGACTAGCGGGAATGAGCAGTTCTTC. Translating gives CASSQEMTSGNEQFF.

The chain carries TRBV11-3 and TRBJ2-1; 12 nucleotides line up with TRBD2. This CDR3 comprises 14 residues. CDR1 is SGHNT and CDR2 is YENEEA in the germline V gene. V lost 5 bases to trimming and J lost 7 bases; unmatched junction nucleotides: 3. CDR3 loop: CASSLAGGTNEQFF. The CDR3 bases are TGTGCCAGCAGCCTAGCGGGGGGGACGAATGAGCAGTTCTTC.

This clone has just a few counts. The chain couples TRBV19 to TRBJ2-7, with D perhaps given as TRBD1 or TRBD2 (5 bases each). V lost 3 bases and J 7 bases, leaving 13 bases between the germline ends. This CDR3 contains 13 residues. Germline values: CDR1 LNHDA, CDR2 SQIVND (reference sequence). For the CDR3, the DNA is TGTGCCAGTAGTATCTATAGTTGGGGGGAGCAGTACTTC. It translates to CASSIYSWGEQYF.

J is TRBJ1-5 and V is TRBV27; D unclear. Germline V gives CDR1 MNHEY, CDR2 SMNVEV (reference sequence). With 2 bases removed from V and 0 bases from J, the gap between germline ends came to 8 bases. The length of the CDR3 is 15 residues. CDR3 DNA sequence: TGTGCCAGCAGTTTAGACGGAGATAGCAATCAGCCCCAGCATTTT. Amino acids: CASSLDGDSNQPQHF.

The chain employs TRBV9 and TRBJ1-1; no clear D. Looked up from germline, CDR1 is SGDLS and CDR2 is YYNGEE. V lost 4 bases to trimming and J lost 4 bases, with 14 bases between them. The CDR3 totals 14 residues. The CDR3 here is CASSPSGGITEAFF. The CDR3 DNA reads TGTGCCAGCAGCCCCTCCGGTGGCATCACTGAAGCTTTCTTT.

The V gene is TRBV27, the J gene TRBJ1-5; D is ambiguous. The CDR3 covers 15 residues. V was trimmed by 7 bases and J by 2 bases, leaving 15 bases between them. The germline V gene encodes CDR1 MNHEY and CDR2 SMNVEV (reference sequence). Written as DNA, the CDR3 is TGTGCCAGCATCCCGACCATGGGCGGCAATCAGCCCCAGCATTTT. Amino acids: CASIPTMGGNQPQHF.

The V and J genes are TRBV6-4 and TRBJ2-1, with 10 bases matching TRBD2. Germline V gene data show CDR1 as MRHNA and CDR2 as SNTAGT. This CDR3 is 14 amino acids long. The junction had 2 bases not matched to a gene; V was cut back by 3 bases and J by 6 bases. This chain's CDR3 is CASSEAGGPNEQFF. The CDR3 coding sequence is TGTGCCAGCAGTGAAGCGGGGGGGCCCAATGAGCAGTTCTTC.

V gene TRBV11-2 combines with J gene TRBJ2-7; D not certain. CDR1 is SGHAT, CDR2 FQNNGV, per germline. This CDR3 has 14 amino acids. V lost 6 bases and J 2 bases, leaving 14 bases between the germline ends. CDR3 protein: CASSSDVSAYEQYF. The CDR3 DNA reads as TGTGCCAGCAGTTCAGATGTCTCGGCCTACGAGCAGTACTTC.

By share, this clone counts as large. This chain uses TRBV25-1 with TRBJ2-7, with 9 bases fitting TRBD1. V lost 5 bases, J lost 2 bases, and 13 bases stayed unmatched. The CDR3 is 17 residues long. CDR1 and CDR2 (germline): MGHDK, SYGVNS. CDR3 amino acids: CASSSDRWDRETYEQYF. The CDR3 coding sequence is TGTGCCAGCAGTAGTGACCGATGGGACAGGGAAACCTACGAGCAGTACTTC.

This clone was observed a handful of times. This rearrangement joins TRBV9 to TRBJ2-3, with 8 bases identical to TRBD2. Germline V gene sequence: CDR1 SGDLS, CDR2 YYNGEE. V dropped 4 bases and J dropped 5; count of bases not matched to a gene: 12. The length of the CDR3 is 16 residues. CDR3 sequence reads: CASSPLAGPVGDTQYF. The CDR3 coding sequence is TGTGCCAGCAGCCCTTTAGCGGGGCCTGTCGGAGATACGCAGTATTTT.

V and J are TRBV30 and TRBJ1-5, with D possibly being TRBD1 (6 bases). The CDR3 sequence is 14 residues long. Trimming took off 5 bases at V and 1 base at J, with 12 bases between the two ends. Per the germline V gene, CDR1 is GTSNPN and CDR2 is SVGIG (reference sequence). The CDR3 sequence: CAWGTQSSNQPQHF. The CDR3 nucleotides are TGTGCCTGGGGGACACAATCCAGCAATCAGCCCCAGCATTTT.

The chain uses TRBV4-2 and TRBJ1-4; D is possibly TRBD1 (5 bases). V lost 1 base and J lost 8, with 14 bases in between. Germline CDR1 reads LGHNA; CDR2 reads YNFKEQ. The CDR3 extends over 15 amino acids. CDR3 loop: CASSQVGLIVEKLFF. In DNA form, the CDR3 reads TGTGCCAGCAGCCAAGTGGGACTGATAGTAGAAAAACTGTTTTTT.

This clone was seen a handful of times. The chain joins TRBV4-3 to TRBJ2-6; 9 nucleotides align to TRBD1. This CDR3 comprises 16 residues. V gave up 3 bases and J gave up 0 bases; unmatched junction bases: 0. Per the germline V gene, CDR1 is LGHNA and CDR2 is YSLEER. CDR3 nucleotides: TGCGCCAGCAGCCAGACAGGGGGCTCTGGGGCCAACGTCCTGACTTTC. Residues: CASSQTGGSGANVLTF.

The V and J genes are TRBV28 and TRBJ1-4; a possible D gene is TRBD1 (6 bases). The CDR3 spans 14 residues. Trimming left V 4 bases short and J 6 bases short, with 12 bases between. Per the germline V gene, CDR1 is MDHEN and CDR2 is SYDVKM. The CDR3 protein is CASSSPGADEKLFF. The CDR3 DNA sequence: TGTGCCAGCAGTTCCCCGGGGGCGGATGAAAAACTGTTTTTT.

This clone was picked up a small number of times. The chain recombines TRBV19 with TRBJ1-5; tentative D call: TRBD1 (5 bases). The V end was cut by 8 bases, the J end by 2 bases, with 13 bases between. Germline lookup yields CDR1 LNHDA and CDR2 SQIVND (reference sequence). The CDR3 is 14 amino acids. The CDR3 coding sequence is TGTGCCAGTCGGGGCCTCCTCGGCAATCAGCCCCAGCATTTT. It encodes CASRGLLGNQPQHF.

The rearrangement links TRBV5-6 to TRBJ1-5; possible D gene TRBD1, 6 bases. The germline V gene has CDR1 SGHDT and CDR2 YYEEEE. The CDR3 spans 14 residues. Trimming cost V 2 bases and J 7 bases, with 13 bases left between them. The CDR3 spells CASSFRGGRQPQHF. CDR3 bases: TGTGCCAGCAGCTTTAGGGGGGGGCGGCAGCCCCAGCATTTT. Together with reference TRBV5-6 and TRBJ1-5, the CDR3 gives the full variable domain: DAGVTQSPTHLIKTRGQQVTLRCSPKSGHDTVSWYQQALGQGPQFIFQYYEEEERQRGNFPDRFSGHQFPNYSSELNVNALLLGDSALYLCASSFRGGRQPQHFGDGTRLSIL.

V usage is TRBV7-2 and J usage is TRBJ2-7; D is ambiguous. Germline-derived CDR1 and CDR2 are SGHTA and FQGNSA. CDR3 length: 12 amino acids. Trimming shortened V by 1 base and J by 9 bases, and 10 bases separated the two germline ends. The CDR3: CASSLVGQVQYF. The DNA of the CDR3 is TGTGCCAGCAGCTTAGTCGGTCAGGTGCAGTACTTC.

The gene calls are TRBV6-1 and TRBJ2-2, with D possibly TRBD1 on 6 matching bases. Germline-derived CDR1 and CDR2 are MNHNS and SASEGT. The CDR3 spans 13 residues. V was trimmed by 6 bases and J by 4 bases, leaving 9 bases between them. CDR3 nucleotide sequence: TGTGCCAGCAGCTCGGACAGCACCGGGGAGCTGTTTTTT. As protein: CASSSDSTGELFF.

This clone was observed once. The chain uses TRBV4-2 and TRBJ2-7; TRBD2 agrees at 10 bases. Germline CDR1 LGHNA, CDR2 YNFKEQ. V trimming: 2 bases; J trimming: 7 bases; junction bases outside the gene matches: 5. The CDR3 length is 14 residues. The CDR3 DNA follows: TGTGCCAGCAGCCAACAAGCGGGAGGGGGGGAGCAGTACTTC. Amino acids: CASSQQAGGGEQYF.